A single sample is the source of the 2 T cell receptor beta chains below, sequenced in a study of cytotoxic CD8 clonotypes in ibrutinib-treated CLL. Sequencing was performed with immunoSEQ multiplex PCR; in TCRdb, only in-frame clones are kept and a portion is missing. The data contain over 200,000 clones, roughly three quarters of them singletons. Specimen: PBMCs, collected after 12 months of ibrutinib treatment. All receptors derive from a human donor with chronic lymphocytic leukemia.

This clone was recorded at least ten times. The chain is built from TRBV28 and TRBJ2-3, with 8 positions matching TRBD2. The length of the CDR3 is 15 residues. J lost 3 bases, V lost 2 bases, and 4 bases had no gene match. Germline V gene data show CDR1 as MDHEN and CDR2 as SYDVKM. CDR3 amino acids: CASSLRREATDTQYF. CDR3 DNA sequence: TGTGCCAGCAGTTTACGGCGGGAGGCGACAGATACGCAGTATTTT.

DNA of the CDR3: TGTGCCAGCAGTTTATCGAGCGGGGGGGCAGGCACAGATACGCAGTATTTT. Translated: CASSLSSGGAGTDTQYF. The chain uses TRBV27 and TRBJ2-3, with 10 bases fitting TRBD2. The germline V gene has CDR1 MNHEY and CDR2 SMNVEV (reference sequence). There are 17 residues in the CDR3. After removal of 0 bases from V and 1 base from J, the junction contained 4 bases not matched to a gene.